The rows below give T cell receptor beta chains drawn from one sample of a study of blood T cell repertoires in COVID-19. TCRdb's table, derived via immunoSEQ multiplex PCR, lists solely in-frame clones and lacks some. Found here are under 150,000 clones, approximately 80% of them singletons; the top ten hold approximately 1.8%. The sample was peripheral blood. Receptors originate from a man aged 70 or older with acute or convalescent COVID-19. The CDR3 runs from the conserved cysteine through the conserved F or W. Each record gives: clone size, J gene, V gene, D gene, CDR3 protein, CDR3 DNA. A D gene is named only where the DNA matches it firmly. Clone size appears in some rows only: once, few, many, or a class for an expanded clone.

clone_size: NA; j_call: TRBJ1-1; v_call: TRBV7-2; d_call: NA; cdr3_aa: CASSQQLNTEAFF; cdr3_nt: TGTGCCAGCAGCCAACAGCTTAACACTGAAGCTTTCTTT
clone_size: NA; j_call: TRBJ1-5; v_call: TRBV7-9; d_call: NA; cdr3_aa: CASSFGSLEPQHF; cdr3_nt: TGTGCCAGCAGCTTCGGGAGCTTGGAGCCCCAGCATTTT
clone_size: NA; j_call: TRBJ1-2; v_call: TRBV19; d_call: TRBD1; cdr3_aa: CASSIDLFYRGNGYTF; cdr3_nt: TGTGCCAGTAGTATAGATTTATTCTACAGGGGGAATGGCTACACCTTC
clone_size: NA; j_call: TRBJ1-5; v_call: TRBV10-3; d_call: NA; cdr3_aa: CAISERGAGNQPQHF; cdr3_nt: TGTGCCATCAGTGAGCGGGGGGCGGGCAATCAGCCCCAGCATTTT
clone_size: NA; j_call: TRBJ2-1; v_call: TRBV3-1/TRBV3-2; d_call: TRBD2; cdr3_aa: CASSQDGGGYEQFF; cdr3_nt: TGTGCCAGCAGCCAAGACGGGGGGGGCTATGAGCAGTTCTTC
clone_size: NA; j_call: TRBJ1-1; v_call: TRBV5-1; d_call: NA; cdr3_aa: CASSFTAGSGTEAFF; cdr3_nt: TGCGCCAGCAGCTTCACAGCAGGAAGTGGCACTGAAGCTTTCTTT
clone_size: NA; j_call: TRBJ2-7; v_call: TRBV6-5; d_call: TRBD1; cdr3_aa: CASSKGQGYEQYF; cdr3_nt: TGTGCCAGCAGTAAGGGACAGGGCTACGAGCAGTACTTC
clone_size: NA; j_call: TRBJ1-2; v_call: TRBV5-1; d_call: NA; cdr3_aa: CASSLSGAYGYTF; cdr3_nt: TGCGCCAGCAGCTTGTCAGGGGCCTATGGCTACACCTTC
clone_size: NA; j_call: TRBJ1-5; v_call: TRBV12-5; d_call: NA; cdr3_aa: CASGLVGRAGQPQHF; cdr3_nt: TGTGCTAGTGGTTTGGTAGGGAGGGCTGGTCAGCCCCAGCATTTT
clone_size: NA; j_call: TRBJ1-2; v_call: TRBV18; d_call: TRBD1; cdr3_aa: CASSPIGGQGASGYTF; cdr3_nt: TGTGCCAGCTCACCAATAGGGGGACAGGGGGCGAGTGGCTACACCTTC
clone_size: NA; j_call: TRBJ2-3; v_call: TRBV7-3; d_call: TRBD2; cdr3_aa: CASSSAHGLGPYF; cdr3_nt: TGTGCCAGCAGCTCAGCCCATGGACTAGGGCCGTATTTT
clone_size: NA; j_call: TRBJ1-2; v_call: TRBV7-7; d_call: NA; cdr3_aa: CASSLVAPTLYGYTF; cdr3_nt: TGTGCTAGCAGCTTAGTTGCACCTACTCTCTATGGCTACACCTTC
clone_size: NA; j_call: TRBJ1-4; v_call: TRBV5-1; d_call: NA; cdr3_aa: CASSLGTVGLPEKLFF; cdr3_nt: TGCGCCAGCAGCTTGGGGACAGTTGGGCTGCCTGAAAAACTGTTTTTT
clone_size: NA; j_call: TRBJ1-2; v_call: TRBV5-1; d_call: NA; cdr3_aa: CASSFSPVDYGYTF; cdr3_nt: TGCGCCAGCAGCTTCTCCCCGGTGGACTATGGCTACACCTTC
clone_size: NA; j_call: TRBJ1-2; v_call: TRBV6-5; d_call: NA; cdr3_aa: CASSYSQPGLRAGYTF; cdr3_nt: TGTGCCAGCAGTTACTCCCAACCGGGACTCAGGGCGGGCTACACCTTC
clone_size: once; j_call: TRBJ1-2; v_call: TRBV3-1/TRBV3-2; d_call: TRBD1; cdr3_aa: CASSPSTGASYGYTF; cdr3_nt: TGTGCCAGCAGCCCTTCGACAGGGGCTTCCTATGGCTACACCTTC
clone_size: NA; j_call: TRBJ1-1; v_call: TRBV20-1; d_call: TRBD1; cdr3_aa: CSARTRGRAFF; cdr3_nt: TGCAGTGCTAGGACGAGGGGGCGAGCTTTCTTT
clone_size: NA; j_call: TRBJ2-1; v_call: TRBV5-1; d_call: NA; cdr3_aa: CASTLRTEQFF; cdr3_nt: TGCGCCAGCACCCTAAGAACGGAGCAGTTCTTC
clone_size: few; j_call: TRBJ1-1; v_call: TRBV30; d_call: TRBD1; cdr3_aa: CAWNPGTGVFEAFF; cdr3_nt: TGTGCCTGGAACCCCGGGACAGGGGTGTTTGAAGCTTTCTTT
clone_size: once; j_call: TRBJ2-2; v_call: TRBV5-4; d_call: NA; cdr3_aa: CASSPVAGDTGELFF; cdr3_nt: TGTGCCAGCAGCCCGGTGGCAGGCGACACCGGGGAGCTGTTTTTT
clone_size: NA; j_call: TRBJ2-3; v_call: TRBV7-9; d_call: TRBD1; cdr3_aa: CASSIRTGLTDTQYF; cdr3_nt: TGTGCCAGCAGCATTAGGACAGGGTTAACAGATACGCAGTATTTT
clone_size: NA; j_call: TRBJ1-2; v_call: TRBV11-2; d_call: TRBD1; cdr3_aa: CASSLRTGIGGYTF; cdr3_nt: TGTGCCAGCAGCTTACGGACAGGGATTGGCGGCTACACCTTC